This T cell receptor (beta chain) came from a study of T cells in localized non-small cell lung cancer. Germline CDR1 SGDLS, CDR2 YYNGEE. The CDR3 runs 15 residues. Between the trimmed V and J ends, which lost 4 bases and 3 bases, there was a span of 13 bases. Study observations and caveats: Analysis by sequencing included only one tumor region, so heterogeneity remains possible. Among blood samples, higher T cell density accompanied longer overall survival. In adjacent lung appeared a median 57 of the top 100 tumor clones. Maximal T cell clonality occurred in uninvolved adjacent lung, with tumor ranking below it.

A note on this clone: Its antigen is not identified.

The assay was immunoSEQ multiplex PCR, and TCRdb's table has in-frame clones only and misses some. The sample lists approximately 41,000 clones, about nine tenths occurring once. The sequencing here drew on peripheral blood, taken before any cancer treatment. This clonotype was sampled from a female donor of 60 years or more with stage I squamous cell lung carcinoma. The rearrangement joins TRBV9 to TRBJ2-2, with D possibly being TRBD2 (6 bases). The CDR3 loop is CASSIRQRDTGELFF. The CDR3 bases are TGTGCCAGCAGCATTCGGCAGCGGGACACCGGGGAGCTGTTTTTT.